A single sample is the source of the 29 T cell receptor beta chains below, sequenced in a study of cytomegalovirus exposure and HLA in healthy donors. PCR amplification relied on 60 Vbeta primers (plus 13 Jbeta primers). Data came from immunoSEQ multiplex PCR; TCRdb stores just in-frame clones and leaves some out. The repertoire holds around 170,000 clones, with roughly 80% as singletons. Sequencing input: PBMCs. These receptors came from a middle-aged man in good health and CMV-seropositive.

The DNA of the CDR3 is TGTGCCAGTAGTATCGAGGCGGGGGGGCCTCATGAGCAGTTCTTC. Translated, it gives CASSIEAGGPHEQFF. The chain carries TRBV19 and TRBJ2-1; 9 nucleotides match TRBD2. Germline trimming cut 3 bases from V and 8 bases from J; bases unmatched to any gene: 8. The CDR3 contains 15 residues. CDR1 is LNHDA and CDR2 is SQIVND in the germline V gene (reference sequence).

This chain uses TRBV7-2 with TRBJ2-5, with D possibly matching TRBD2 (7 bases). CDR1 SGHTA and CDR2 FQGNSA come from the germline V gene. CDR3 size: 13 residues. V lost 5 bases and J lost 5, with 12 bases in between. The CDR3, as DNA: TGTGCCAGCAGCGGGGGGGGCGGGGAGACCCAGTACTTC. Protein: CASSGGGGETQYF. The full variable domain, rest sourced from reference TRBV7-2 and TRBJ2-5, is GAGVSQSPSNKVTEKGKDVELRCDPISGHTALYWYRQSLGQGLEFLIYFQGNSAPDKSGLPSDRFSAERTGGSVSTLTIQRTQQEDSAVYLCASSGGGGETQYFGPGTRLLVL.

This rearrangement joins TRBV7-2 to TRBJ2-3, with D possibly being TRBD2 (6 bases). Per germline, CDR1 SGHTA and CDR2 FQGNSA. The germline V and J ends were trimmed by 2 bases and 2 bases, with 23 bases remaining between them. CDR3 length equals 19 residues. CDR3 amino acids: CASSLSPGGRGRFTDTQYF. DNA for the CDR3: TGTGCCAGCAGCTTATCCCCCGGAGGGCGGGGCAGATTCACAGATACGCAGTATTTT.

The V call is TRBV6-1, the J call TRBJ2-7, with D maybe TRBD1 (6 bases). The CDR3 is 14 amino acids. Germline CDR1 reads MNHNS; CDR2 reads SASEGT. V dropped 7 bases and J dropped 3 bases, with 16 bases sitting between them. The chain's CDR3 is CASIRDILNYEQYF. CDR3 DNA: TGTGCCAGCATCCGGGACATCCTTAACTACGAGCAGTACTTC.

The chain combines TRBV5-4 with TRBJ2-5; 9 bases match TRBD1. The J call is uncertain, as TRBJ2-7 better fits the DNA end. Germline V gene data show CDR1 as SGHNT and CDR2 as YYREEE (reference sequence). The CDR3 has 14 amino acids. CDR3 loop: CASSSGQGSHEQYF. The CDR3 nucleotides read TGTGCCAGCAGTTCCGGACAGGGGTCCCACGAGCAGTACTTC.

The rearrangement uses TRBV19 and TRBJ2-7; D possibly corresponds to TRBD1 (5 bases). V lost 6 bases, J lost 0 bases, and 12 bases lay in between. Per the germline V gene, CDR1 is LNHDA and CDR2 is SQIVND (reference sequence). CDR3 length: 14 residues. As DNA, the CDR3 is TGTGCCAGTAGGAGACAGTCGAGCTCCTACGAGCAGTACTTC. Protein product: CASRRQSSSYEQYF.

This clone was counted a few times. V and J are TRBV19 and TRBJ2-5, with 10 bases identical to TRBD2. Trimming at V came to 5 bases and at J to 0 bases, leaving 3 bases not matched to a gene. The CDR3 length is 15 residues. Germline V gene sequence: CDR1 LNHDA, CDR2 SQIVND (reference sequence). Written as DNA, the CDR3 is TGTGCCAGTAGTTCAGCGGGGGGGTACCAAGAGACCCAGTACTTC. Its translation is CASSSAGGYQETQYF.

The V and J genes are TRBV7-8 and TRBJ2-7; D is perhaps TRBD2 (6 bases). The germline gives CDR1 SGHVS, CDR2 FQNEAQ. The CDR3 runs to 18 residues. V was pared by 1 base and J by 2 bases, with 21 bases between. Here the CDR3 reads CASSLEVGRRGSTYEQYF. The CDR3, as DNA: TGTGCCAGCAGCTTAGAAGTCGGTCGGCGGGGTTCCACCTACGAGCAGTACTTC.

The genes are TRBV6-5 and TRBJ1-2; the match to TRBD1 covers 7 bases. V trimming: 6 bases; J trimming: 2 bases; junction bases outside the gene matches: 6. This CDR3 is 14 amino acids long. The V gene's germline CDR1 is MNHEY and CDR2 SVGAGI. For the CDR3, the DNA is TGTGCCAGCAGCCGACAGGGACAGAACTATGGCTACACCTTC. This gives the protein CASSRQGQNYGYTF.

This chain uses TRBV7-9 with TRBJ2-5; D possibly corresponds to TRBD1 (7 bases). This CDR3 has 14 residues. Germline V lookup: CDR1 SEHNR, CDR2 FQNEAQ (reference sequence). V lost 4 bases, J lost 2 bases, and 11 bases lay in between. The CDR3 protein is CASSWRDRQETQYF. The CDR3, as DNA: TGTGCCAGCAGCTGGAGGGACAGACAAGAGACCCAGTACTTC.

The V call is TRBV6-5, the J call TRBJ2-7, with 9 positions matching TRBD1. The germline V gene has CDR1 MNHEY and CDR2 SVGAGI. The CDR3 spans 16 residues. Germline trimming cut 4 bases from V and 4 bases from J; bases unmatched to any gene: 11. CDR3 amino acids: CASSFGQGTVPYEQYF. For the CDR3, the DNA is TGTGCCAGCAGTTTTGGACAGGGGACTGTCCCTTACGAGCAGTACTTC.

The chain combines TRBV19 with TRBJ1-2; the D gene is possibly TRBD1 (6 bases). Trimming left V 1 base short and J 8 bases short, with 17 bases between. There are 15 residues in the CDR3. Germline V CDR1 and CDR2: LNHDA, SQIVND (reference sequence). CDR3 DNA sequence: TGTGCCAGTAGTATAGCGACAGGCACCTATAAAGGCTACACCTTC. This codes for CASSIATGTYKGYTF.

The chain combines TRBV28 with TRBJ2-5; the match to TRBD2 covers 8 bases. Per the germline V gene, CDR1 is MDHEN and CDR2 is SYDVKM. The J segment lost 4 bases and the V segment lost 3 bases, leaving 4 bases of the junction unmatched. There are 14 residues in the CDR3. CDR3: CASSFSGGAETQYF. CDR3 nucleotides: TGTGCCAGCAGTTTTTCCGGGGGGGCAGAGACCCAGTACTTC.

The gene calls are TRBV5-6 and TRBJ1-6; TRBD1 matches 10 bases. Per germline, CDR1 SGHDT and CDR2 YYEEEE. The CDR3 length is 16 residues. J gave up 7 bases and V 0 bases, and 4 bases lay outside the gene matches. The CDR3 here is CASSLVGQGGNSPLHF. CDR3 nucleotide sequence: TGTGCCAGCAGCTTGGTTGGACAGGGGGGCAATTCACCCCTCCACTTT.

J is TRBJ2-7 and V is TRBV19; D is possibly TRBD1 (6 bases). V gave up 2 bases and J gave up 8 bases, with 10 bases separating them. The germline gives CDR1 LNHDA, CDR2 SQIVND (reference sequence). CDR3 length equals 12 residues. The CDR3 sequence: CASSIPDSKQYF. CDR3 nucleotides: TGTGCCAGTAGTATACCGGACAGTAAGCAGTACTTC.

This clone showed up just once. V is TRBV6-4 and J is TRBJ2-3; TRBD2 might be the D (7 bases). CDR3 length equals 14 residues. CDR1 is MRHNA and CDR2 is SNTAGT in the germline V gene. Between the trimmed V and J ends, which lost 6 bases and 6 bases, there was a span of 16 bases. The CDR3 protein is CASSAEGGQDTQYF. CDR3 sequence (DNA): TGTGCCAGCAGCGCTGAGGGGGGGCAGGATACGCAGTATTTT.

The chain recombines TRBV7-6 with TRBJ2-7, with D unresolved. V was shortened by 5 bases and J by 0 bases, with 14 bases between the two germline ends. The CDR3 spans 15 residues. Germline V gene sequence: CDR1 SGHVS, CDR2 FNYEAQ. This CDR3 is CASSPEGWSSYEQYF. The CDR3, as DNA: TGTGCCAGCAGCCCAGAAGGTTGGAGCTCCTACGAGCAGTACTTC. Filled out from reference TRBV7-6 and TRBJ2-7, the complete variable domain reads GAGVSQSPRYKVTKRGQDVALRCDPISGHVSLYWYRQALGQGPEFLTYFNYEAQQDKSGLPNDRFSAERPEGSISTLTIQRTEQRDSAMYRCASSPEGWSSYEQYFGPGTRLTVT.

Turning to this clone: Relative to the germline gene, one junction end is altered; a read error may explain this. The J gene is TRBJ1-1, the V gene TRBV7-7; the D is unclear. Germline-derived CDR1 and CDR2 are SSHAT and FNYEAQ (reference sequence). CDR3 length equals 16 residues. CDR3 DNA sequence: TGTGCTAGCAGCTTATTGCCTCGAGGATCGAACACTGAAGCTTTCTTT. It codes for CASSLLPRGSNTEAFF. The full variable domain, with the rest looked up from reference TRBV7-7 and TRBJ1-1, is GAGVSQSPRYKVTKRGQDVTLRCDPISSHATLYWYQQALGQGPEFLTYFNYEAQPDKSGLPSDRFSAERPEGSISTLTIQRTEQRDSAMYRCASSLLPRGSNTEAFFGQGTRLTVV.

J is TRBJ2-3 and V is TRBV9; 7 bases are a match to TRBD2. V lost 0 bases and J lost 4; bases outside the gene matches: 2. Germline values: CDR1 SGDLS, CDR2 YYNGEE. This CDR3 is built from 14 residues. CDR3 in amino acids: CASSVVGGSDTQYF. The DNA of the CDR3 is TGTGCCAGCAGCGTAGTGGGGGGGTCAGATACGCAGTATTTT.

The V call is TRBV5-6, the J call TRBJ2-5, with D tentatively TRBD1 (5 bases). The CDR3 length is 15 residues. Germline CDR1 and CDR2: SGHDT and YYEEEE. Trimming took 2 bases from V and 7 from J, leaving 18 bases between them. The CDR3 reads CASSLQELRLGTQYF. CDR3 nucleotides: TGTGCCAGCAGCTTACAGGAGCTTAGGTTGGGGACCCAGTACTTC.

This chain links TRBV5-6 with TRBJ2-3; 7 bases match TRBD1. Trimming at V came to 3 bases and at J to 4 bases, leaving 14 bases not matched to a gene. The V gene's germline CDR1 is SGHDT and CDR2 YYEEEE. CDR3 length: 17 amino acids. The CDR3 bases are TGTGCCAGCAGCTCTACAGGGGCCCGTAGGGGCCCAGATACGCAGTATTTT. As protein: CASSSTGARRGPDTQYF.

The V call is TRBV7-9, the J call TRBJ2-7, with D perhaps TRBD2 (5 bases). This CDR3 region has 15 residues. V was pared by 3 bases and J by 6 bases, with 18 bases between. The germline V gene has CDR1 SEHNR and CDR2 FQNEAQ (reference sequence). The CDR3 DNA follows: TGTGCCAGCAGCTTTAGGCCCCTTATTGAGGGCGAGCAGTACTTC. This translates into CASSFRPLIEGEQYF.

The chain uses TRBV19 and TRBJ1-5, with 7 bases aligning to TRBD1. CDR1 and CDR2 (germline): LNHDA, SQIVND (reference sequence). CDR3 length: 15 amino acids. The junction had 6 bases not matched to a gene; V was cut back by 3 bases and J by 4 bases. The DNA for the CDR3 is TGTGCCAGTAGTATGACAGGGTCTGCAAATCAGCCCCAGCATTTT. Protein sequence: CASSMTGSANQPQHF. Full variable domain (rest looked up from reference TRBV19 and TRBJ1-5): DGGITQSPKYLFRKEGQNVTLSCEQNLNHDAMYWYRQDPGQGLRLIYYSQIVNDFQKGDIAEGYSVSREKKESFPLTVTSAQKNPTAFYLCASSMTGSANQPQHFGDGTRLSIL.

The V gene is TRBV30, the J gene TRBJ1-2; D is ambiguous. Germline V gene data show CDR1 as GTSNPN and CDR2 as SVGIG (reference sequence). The CDR3 has 14 residues. V was shortened by 3 bases and J by 5 bases, with 16 bases between the two germline ends. CDR3 region: CAWSTSLITYGYTF. CDR3 DNA: TGTGCCTGGAGCACTTCCCTCATAACGTATGGCTACACCTTC.

The table lists this clone with a few counts. This chain joins TRBV5-1 and TRBJ1-1, with TRBD1 as a possible D gene (6 bases). V was cut by 4 bases and J by 1 base, with 11 bases left in between. Germline V lookup: CDR1 SGHRS, CDR2 YFSETQ. This CDR3 is 14 amino acids long. The CDR3 loop is CASSPRGENTEAFF. CDR3 nucleotides: TGCGCCAGCAGCCCCAGGGGAGAGAACACTGAAGCTTTCTTT. Full variable domain (missing parts from reference TRBV5-1 and TRBJ1-1): KAGVTQTPRYLIKTRGQQVTLSCSPISGHRSVSWYQQTPGQGLQFLFEYFSETQRNKGNFPGRFSGRQFSNSRSEMNVSTLELGDSALYLCASSPRGENTEAFFGQGTRLTVV.

This clone was counted between two and nine times. The chain recombines TRBV6-6 with TRBJ1-1; no clear D gene. Trimming took 8 bases from V and 4 from J, leaving 14 bases between them. There are 13 residues in the CDR3. Germline loops: CDR1 MNHNY, CDR2 SVGAGI (reference sequence). CDR3 in DNA: TGTGCCAGCGCGAACACGGGGATCACTGAAGCTTTCTTT. Encoded protein: CASANTGITEAFF.

The rearrangement links TRBV7-2 to TRBJ2-7; a weak D match, TRBD1 (5 bases). CDR1 is SGHTA, CDR2 FQGNSA, per germline. Trimming shortened V by 5 bases and J by 5 bases, and 22 bases separated the two germline ends. CDR3 length: 16 residues. In DNA, the CDR3 is TGTGCCAGCAGCCCCGGTGGCAGGCCCCAGGGCCACGAGCAGTACTTC. Amino acids: CASSPGGRPQGHEQYF.

J is TRBJ2-7 and V is TRBV28; 8 positions agree with TRBD1. Trimming at V came to 5 bases and at J to 2 bases, leaving 8 bases not matched to a gene. The germline V gene encodes CDR1 MDHEN and CDR2 SYDVKM. The CDR3 length is 15 residues. This chain's CDR3 is CASSTLWDRTYEQYF. CDR3 sequence (DNA): TGTGCCAGCAGTACCCTATGGGACAGGACCTACGAGCAGTACTTC.

The rearrangement uses TRBV5-1 and TRBJ2-1; D might be TRBD2 (5 bases). Trimming left V 1 base short and J 6 bases short, with 26 bases between. The CDR3 is made up of 19 amino acids. Germline values: CDR1 SGHRS, CDR2 YFSETQ. CDR3 protein: CASSLIWAPGFTLGNEQFF. CDR3 coding DNA: TGCGCCAGCAGCTTGATTTGGGCACCGGGATTCACTCTCGGCAATGAGCAGTTCTTC.